The present T cell receptor (beta chain) was sequenced within a study of CXCR3-negative and CXCR3-positive naive CD8 T cells. Findings and caveats of the study: Higher TRB CDR3 hydrophobicity marked CXCR3-positive naive cells relative to CXCR3-negative naive cells.

Worth noting for this clonotype: What it recognizes is unknown.

All TRB cDNA libraries came from 5' RACE performed with UMI labels. TCRdb re-called the 5' RACE reads and catalogs CDR3 proteins one per entry, DNA excluded. Its clone listing holds about 89,000 distinct CDR3 sequences. This CDR3 has 12 residues. The germline CDR1 and CDR2 sequences are SQVTM and ANQGSEA. The sequence derives from a human donor in good health. Some clones in this sample may be carry-over from other donors' samples. Sequenced: naive CXCR3+ CD8+ T cells from blood. Documented subset: CD45RO-CCR7+CD27+CD95- naive CD8+ T cells expressing CXCR3 (TNR3+). J is TRBJ2-7 and V is TRBV29-1; absent DNA, TCRdb's TRBD1 call cannot be checked. The CDR3 sequence is CSVPDRGGEQYF.